Here is one TCR beta chain with its context. As yet, its antigen is unknown. Treatment defined: around 19 received Ad26.COV2.S at low or high dose, single or two shots; roughly 5 received placebo; per-sample allocation not given. All samples were drawn on day 63, counting from the first vaccine or placebo injection. Aged 18-55 years, donor was enrolled in Boston in 2020. The protocol was immunoSEQ multiplex PCR, while the TCRdb copy is restricted to in-frame clones and leaves out a portion. The data contain some 390,000 clones, about 89% of them singletons. Per the germline V gene, CDR1 is SGHAT and CDR2 is FQNNGV. V dropped 6 bases and J dropped 1 base, with 13 bases sitting between them. CDR3 length equals 14 residues. The data derive from a study of Ad26.COV2.S vaccination and SARS-CoV-2 variants. Whole-study results and caveats: Substantial breadth in spike-specific CD8+ and CD4+ T cell responses was reportedly seen after vaccination.

The TCR was taken from a person aged 18-60 years who received the Ad26.COV2.S COVID-19 vaccine or a placebo. This specimen was peripheral blood, taken in a trial of Ad26.COV2.S vaccine versus placebo. V is TRBV11-2 and J is TRBJ2-7; maybe TRBD1 (5 bases). CDR3 DNA: TGTGCCAGCAGTTCACAGGTGGTATCCTACGAGCAGTACTTC. It encodes CASSSQVVSYEQYF.